A selection of T cell receptor beta chains follows, all from one sample in a study of T cell repertoires in cytomegalovirus infection. TCRdb redid the calling of the reads with MiXCR, one entry per CDR3 protein. Of a few hundred thousand distinct CDR3 sequences in the sample, over 7.5% were seen once. The sample taken for sequencing was PBMCs. Source of these receptors: a human donor in good health (CMV status not recorded). Some clones in this sample may be carry-over from other donors' samples. Each CDR3 is given with its conserved first and last residue. The order of the fields is clone size, J gene, D gene, V gene, CDR3 DNA, CDR3 protein. D genes are given only for firm matches. Not all rows give a size; the values are once, few, many and, for expanded clones, a class.

clone_size: few; j_call: TRBJ1-4; d_call: -; v_call: TRBV5-4; cdr3_nt: TGTGCCAGCAGCGCGGAGGGAGGAACTAATGAAAAACTGTTTTTT; cdr3_aa: CASSAEGGTNEKLFF
clone_size: -; j_call: TRBJ2-5; d_call: -; v_call: TRBV6-5; cdr3_nt: TGTGCCAGCAGTCCCGACTTGCTAGAGACCCAGTACTTC; cdr3_aa: CASSPDLLETQYF
clone_size: many; j_call: TRBJ1-2; d_call: -; v_call: TRBV7-2; cdr3_nt: TGTGCCAGCCTGTCGGGTGGGTTTGGCTACACCTTC; cdr3_aa: CASLSGGFGYTF
clone_size: many; j_call: TRBJ1-1; d_call: -; v_call: TRBV7-2; cdr3_nt: TGTGCCAGCAGCTTAGATAACGCGGGGAACACTGAAGCTTTCTTT; cdr3_aa: CASSLDNAGNTEAFF
clone_size: -; j_call: TRBJ2-2; d_call: -; v_call: TRBV9; cdr3_nt: TGTGCCAGCTCTACACTCAGCACCGGGGAGCTGTTTTTT; cdr3_aa: CASSTLSTGELFF
clone_size: many; j_call: TRBJ2-6; d_call: -; v_call: TRBV7-2; cdr3_nt: TGTGCCAGCAGCTTAGGGCAGTCCGGGGCCAACGTCCTGACTTTC; cdr3_aa: CASSLGQSGANVLTF
clone_size: few; j_call: TRBJ2-3; d_call: -; v_call: TRBV5-1; cdr3_nt: TGCGCCAGCAGCTTGGCTTTTCGCGGAGATACGCAGTATTTT; cdr3_aa: CASSLAFRGDTQYF
clone_size: many; j_call: TRBJ2-3; d_call: TRBD2; v_call: TRBV6-1; cdr3_nt: TGTGCCAGCAGCCGCTCCCAGCGGGGGGGCCGAGATACGCAGTATTTT; cdr3_aa: CASSRSQRGGRDTQYF
clone_size: many; j_call: TRBJ2-1; d_call: TRBD1; v_call: TRBV20-1; cdr3_nt: TGCAGTGCTTACCCCAAAGGACAGGGGATTAATGAGCAGTTCTTC; cdr3_aa: CSAYPKGQGINEQFF
clone_size: few; j_call: TRBJ1-6; d_call: -; v_call: TRBV28; cdr3_nt: TGTGCCAGCATGGGGACAAAATATTCACCCCTCCACTTT; cdr3_aa: CASMGTKYSPLHF
clone_size: -; j_call: TRBJ2-7; d_call: -; v_call: TRBV28; cdr3_nt: TGTGCCAGCATTACCGGGACCCGGAGCTCCTACGAGCAGTACTTC; cdr3_aa: CASITGTRSSYEQYF
clone_size: many; j_call: TRBJ2-3; d_call: TRBD2; v_call: TRBV7-2; cdr3_nt: TGTGCCAGCAGCTTAAACGCCGGCGGGAGGACAGATACGCAGTATTTT; cdr3_aa: CASSLNAGGRTDTQYF
clone_size: many; j_call: TRBJ2-1; d_call: TRBD2; v_call: TRBV20-1; cdr3_nt: TGCAGTGCTAGAGATCGGTCTAGCGGGATCGGTGAGCAGTTCTTC; cdr3_aa: CSARDRSSGIGEQFF
clone_size: many; j_call: TRBJ1-3; d_call: -; v_call: TRBV7-2; cdr3_nt: TGTGCCAGCAGCAAGGGGGGGGGCCCCGGCACCATATATTTT; cdr3_aa: CASSKGGGPGTIYF
clone_size: many; j_call: TRBJ2-5; d_call: TRBD2; v_call: TRBV7-9; cdr3_nt: TGTGCCAGCAGCTTAGGGACTAGCGGCGAGACCCAGTACTTC; cdr3_aa: CASSLGTSGETQYF
clone_size: many; j_call: TRBJ2-5; d_call: TRBD2; v_call: TRBV7-8; cdr3_nt: TGTGCCAGCAGCTTACTATCGACTAGCGGGAGAGTGTACCAAGAGACCCAGTACTTC; cdr3_aa: CASSLLSTSGRVYQETQYF
clone_size: few; j_call: TRBJ2-6; d_call: -; v_call: TRBV7-2; cdr3_nt: TGTGCCAGCCTGTTAGCTGGGGCCAACGTCCTGACTTTC; cdr3_aa: CASLLAGANVLTF
clone_size: many; j_call: TRBJ1-1; d_call: -; v_call: TRBV7-8; cdr3_nt: TGTGCCAGCAGCTTAAATCCAGGGAAAACTGAAGCTTTCTTT; cdr3_aa: CASSLNPGKTEAFF